Listed below are T cell receptor beta chains from one sample, sequenced in a study of CD8 T cells in Susac syndrome. TCRdb fed the immunoSEQ multiplex PCR reads into MiXCR, producing one record per CDR3 protein. Of about 210,000 distinct CDR3 sequences listed, about 95% are singletons. Sequences were obtained from CD4+ T cells from PBMCs. The source is a human donor with multiple sclerosis. Both conserved end residues are part of each CDR3. A D gene is named only where the DNA matches it firmly. Some rows have no size entry. The others give once, few or many, or a class for an expanded clone.

d_call	clone_size	cdr3_length	j_call	v_call	cdr3_nt	cdr3_aa
-	-	14	TRBJ2-5	TRBV27	TGTGCCAGCAGTTTCCGGGGGCGTTGGGAGACCCAGTACTTC	CASSFRGRWETQYF
TRBD2	-	13	TRBJ2-7	TRBV29-1	TGCAGCGTCGGGACTAGCGGGAACTACGAGCAGTACTTC	CSVGTSGNYEQYF
-	-	15	TRBJ1-1	TRBV3-1	TGTGCCAGCAGCCAAGATCCGGGCCGGAACACTGAAGCTTTCTTT	CASSQDPGRNTEAFF
-	-	14	TRBJ2-7	TRBV7-9	TGTGCCAGCAGCTTATACGCCGTGAACTACGAGCAGTACTTC	CASSLYAVNYEQYF
TRBD2	few	16	TRBJ2-1	TRBV7-8	TGTGCCAGCAGCCATAGTCTAGCGGGAGGGCCGAGGGAGCAGTTCTTC	CASSHSLAGGPREQFF
-	-	14	TRBJ2-3	TRBV5-1	TGCGCCAGCAGCCGCCAGGCTGGCACAGATACGCAGTATTTT	CASSRQAGTDTQYF
TRBD2	-	14	TRBJ2-1	TRBV20-1	TGCAGTGCTAGAGTGGTAGCGGGGACCAATGAGCAGTTCTTC	CSARVVAGTNEQFF
-	-	16	TRBJ1-4	TRBV20-1	TGCAGTGCTAGGTTGGGCAGCTCTGCAACTAATGAAAAACTGTTTTTT	CSARLGSSATNEKLFF
TRBD1	-	14	TRBJ1-4	TRBV20-1	TGCAGTGCTAGCTTCGGGACAGTAAATGAAAAACTGTTTTTT	CSASFGTVNEKLFF
TRBD1	-	10	TRBJ1-2	TRBV29-1	TGCAGCGTAGCAGGGGGCGGCTACACCTTC	CSVAGGGYTF
-	-	12	TRBJ2-1	TRBV24-1	TGTGCCACCAGTGAAGGCTATAGTGAGCAGTTCTTC	CATSEGYSEQFF
TRBD1	-	14	TRBJ2-7	TRBV29-1	TGCAGCGTAGCCACCGGGACAGGGGCCCACGAGCAGTACTTC	CSVATGTGAHEQYF
-	-	11	TRBJ1-2	TRBV28	TGTGCCAGTAGAGCTAACTATGGCTACACCTTC	CASRANYGYTF
-	-	12	TRBJ2-1	TRBV29-1	TGCAGCGTTGCCCCGGGAAGCAATGAGCAGTTCTTC	CSVAPGSNEQFF
-	once	17	TRBJ2-1	TRBV9	TGTGCCAGCAGCCCTAGGGAACGGGATGTATCCTACAATGAGCAGTTCTTC	CASSPRERDVSYNEQFF
TRBD1	-	12	TRBJ1-1	TRBV12-3/TRBV12-4	TGTGCCAGCAGTTCGAAGGGACAGGGAGCTTTCTTT	CASSSKGQGAFF
-	-	14	TRBJ2-5	TRBV9	TGTGCCAGCAGCCCCCCTGGGATCGTGGAGACCCAGTACTTC	CASSPPGIVETQYF
-	-	12	TRBJ2-5	TRBV29-1	TGCAGCGGGGGGCTAGGGGCGGAGACCCAGTACTTC	CSGGLGAETQYF
-	-	11	TRBJ2-3	TRBV3-1	TGTGCCAGCAGCCAATCAGATACGCAGTATTTT	CASSQSDTQYF
-	-	14	TRBJ1-2	TRBV3-1	TGTGCCAGCAGCCCAGCCGGGTCAGGCTATGGCTACACCTTC	CASSPAGSGYGYTF
-	-	15	TRBJ2-7	TRBV12-3/TRBV12-4	TGTGCCAGCAGTTTAGTGGTCGGGGAAACTTACGAGCAGTACTTC	CASSLVVGETYEQYF
-	-	15	TRBJ2-7	TRBV7-2	TGTGCCAGCAGCTTAGGGGGTGCCATACTAGAAGAGCAGTACTTC	CASSLGGAILEEQYF
-	-	12	TRBJ2-3	TRBV7-2	TGTGCCAGCAGCTGGCCTGGAGATACGCAGTATTTT	CASSWPGDTQYF
-	-	13	TRBJ1-5	TRBV29-1	TGCAGCGTTGGCGGGGGTAACAATCAGCCCCAGCATTTT	CSVGGGNNQPQHF
TRBD1	-	14	TRBJ2-3	TRBV27	TGTGCCAGCAGTTTGGCGACAGGGACAGATACGCAGTATTTT	CASSLATGTDTQYF
-	-	8	TRBJ2-3	TRBV11-2	TGTGCCAGCAGTGAGGAGTATTTT	CASSEEYF
-	once	14	TRBJ1-5	TRBV27	TGTGCCAGCAGTCAGGGACGGGACAATCAGCCCCAGCATTTT	CASSQGRDNQPQHF
-	-	14	TRBJ2-3	TRBV2	TGTGCCAGCAGTGATAACAGGCCCACAGATACGCAGTATTTT	CASSDNRPTDTQYF
-	-	16	TRBJ1-5	TRBV3-1	TGTGCCAGCAGCCAAAGTAGGGGGGTTTACAATCAGCCCCAGCATTTT	CASSQSRGVYNQPQHF
-	-	14	TRBJ2-1	TRBV11-2	TGTGCCAGCAGCAAAGGGATACTTGCGTATGAGCAGTTCTTC	CASSKGILAYEQFF
-	once	14	TRBJ2-1	TRBV20-1	TGCAGTGCTAGGTCCGGGTACTCCTACAATGAGCAGTTCTTC	CSARSGYSYNEQFF